Described below is a single TCR beta chain sequence and its context. Its target antigen remains unknown. No base-level quality is on record; no much larger clone is a single base apart. The sample's time point label, decoded: sample from adult after SARS-CoV-2 infection, after symptom onset. A couple of convalescent COVID-19 patients, sampled after symptom onset from adults with prior SARS-CoV-2 infection, were also TCR-sequenced for comparison. This sample stems from a study of T cell responses to AZD1222 COVID-19 vaccine (dated by TCRdb to about 2021). For context, the study as a whole: A total of over 230 trial participants underwent TCR sequencing, of whom 207 had received two doses of AZD1222 and approximately 25 had received two doses of the MenACWY control vaccine. Enrollment into the trials was organized by age into subgroups of 18-55, 56-69 and 70-plus years, and those subgroups contained 148, 28 and 57 TCR-sequenced participants, respectively.

The CDR3 regions of human TCRbeta chains were analyzed by immunosequencing. Regarding the original processing steps: Repertoire TCRs were checked for matches against a reference library of SARS-CoV-2-specific TCRs that had been generated using the MIRA antigen-specificity platform. Breadth meant the fraction of unique TCRs that were SARS-CoV-2-associated, whereas depth meant the fraction of total T cells that were SARS-CoV-2-associated. Using the MIRA data, each spike-specific TCR was assigned both to the spike region to which the TCR was reactive and to a CD4 or CD8 class. Log10-transformed breadth and depth values were compared by one-way ANOVA with Sidak's multiple comparisons tests. TCRdb re-hosts the immuneACCESS table, in-frame sequences only. Its copies lack some clones; in the studies checked, an unresolved V gene accounts for under half of them, and the cause for the rest is not known. V, J and clone size are taken as reported in that table, and D and trimming were inferred from the DNA itself. The sample profile shows 150,000 to 160,000 clones; around nine tenths of them were found once. Jointly, the top ten make up roughly 6.9% of the sample.

General conclusions and limits of the study: Conclusions about previously exposed vaccinees are limited, since just a handful of AZD1222 recipients were seropositive for SARS-CoV-2 at baseline. Epitopes outside the regions mutated in the B.1.351 and B.1.1.7 variants were reportedly recognized by nearly half of the unique spike-specific TCRs. After two AZD1222 doses, both the breadth and the depth of spike-specific TCRs were significantly higher than at day 0 and than in MenACWY recipients. Because no day 14 peak-response samples were available, repertoires were characterized only after the peak T cell response. CD4 TCRs associated with the vaccine covered the entire spike protein, and the dominant responses were in regions 160-218 and 743-854. The 56-69-year group was small, and its depth increase did not reach significance, likely because of low power. Most participants were white British and females outnumbered males, and the authors suggested that clonal diversity may have been underestimated.

The CDR3 covers 15 residues, taking in both the cysteine and the phenylalanine. Only the CDR3 DNA stays, 45 bases, in frame from base 1. V drops 3 bases and J drops 2 bases, leaving 11 bases in between. CDR1 and CDR2 are drawn from the germline V gene: MNHNS, SASEGT. The TCR was taken from an adult who had recovered from COVID-19. The sample in question was peripheral blood, obtained after recovery from COVID-19. This chain joins TRBV6-1 to TRBJ1-5; no D gene call is confident. The CDR3 in this case is CASSDGTIGNQPQHF. The DNA sequence follows: TGTGCCAGCAGTGATGGAACTATAGGCAATCAGCCCCAGCATTTT.